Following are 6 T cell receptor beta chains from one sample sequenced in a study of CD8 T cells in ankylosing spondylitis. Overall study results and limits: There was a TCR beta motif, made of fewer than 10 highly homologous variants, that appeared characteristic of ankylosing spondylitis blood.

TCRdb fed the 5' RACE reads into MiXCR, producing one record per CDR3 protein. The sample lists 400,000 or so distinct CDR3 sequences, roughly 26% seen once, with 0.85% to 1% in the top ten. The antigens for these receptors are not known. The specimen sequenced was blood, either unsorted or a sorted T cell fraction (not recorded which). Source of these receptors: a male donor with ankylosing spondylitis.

The CDR3 nucleotides are TGTGCCAGCAGTTTAGAGTCCGGGGAGACCCAGTACTTC. Translated: CASSLESGETQYF. This rearrangement joins TRBV12-3 or TRBV12-4 to TRBJ2-5, with D hard to call. The CDR3 has 13 amino acids. Trimming took 1 base from V and 5 from J, leaving 8 bases between them.

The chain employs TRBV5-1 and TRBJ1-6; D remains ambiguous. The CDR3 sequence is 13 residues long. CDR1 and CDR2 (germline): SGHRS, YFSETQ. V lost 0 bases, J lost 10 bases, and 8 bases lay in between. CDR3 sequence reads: CASSLGAGSPLHF. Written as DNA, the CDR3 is TGCGCCAGCAGCTTGGGGGCCGGCTCACCCCTCCACTTT.

Written as DNA, the CDR3 is TGTGCCAGCAGCCCCGGCGGGGCTCGAAACTCCTACGAGCAGTACGTC. It yields the protein CASSPGGARNSYEQYV. The gene calls are TRBV28 and TRBJ2-7; TRBD2 is a possible D gene (6 bases). The CDR3 extends over 16 amino acids. V lost 6 bases to trimming and J lost 0 bases, with 18 bases between them. Per the germline V gene, CDR1 is MDHEN and CDR2 is SYDVKM.

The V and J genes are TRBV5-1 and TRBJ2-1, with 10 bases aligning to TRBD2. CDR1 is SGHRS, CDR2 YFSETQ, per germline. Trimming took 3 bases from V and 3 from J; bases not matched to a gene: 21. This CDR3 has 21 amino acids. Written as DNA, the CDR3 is TGCGCCAGCAGCTCCCTGCGGTACGGCAGCGGGAGGGACCCCTTCTACAATGAGCAGTTCTTC. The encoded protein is CASSSLRYGSGRDPFYNEQFF.

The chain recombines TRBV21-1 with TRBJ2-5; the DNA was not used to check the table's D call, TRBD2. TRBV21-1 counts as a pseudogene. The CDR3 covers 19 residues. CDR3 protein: CASSNYASEEEGHQETQYF. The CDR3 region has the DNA TGTGCCAGCAGCAATTACGCTTCAGAGGAAGAGGGTCATCAAGAGACCCAGTACTTC.

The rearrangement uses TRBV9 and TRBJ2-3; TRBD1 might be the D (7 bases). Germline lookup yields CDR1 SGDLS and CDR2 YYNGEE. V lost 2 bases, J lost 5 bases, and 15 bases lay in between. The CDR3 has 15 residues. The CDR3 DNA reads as TGTGCCAGCAGCGTTTACCCCCAGGGGGGAGATACGCAGTATTTT. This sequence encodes CASSVYPQGGDTQYF.